This TCR beta chain was identified during a study of technical replicates of blood from several donors. The CDR3 covers 17 residues. Assay used: immunoSEQ multiplex PCR; TCRdb lists only in-frame clones, some missing. The repertoire holds around 58,000 clones, with around 87% as singletons. This clone was detected a few times. Material: PBMCs. The chain couples TRBV21-1 to TRBJ1-2; the table gives TRBD1 as D, unverified against the DNA. TRBV21-1 is a recognized pseudogene. The clonotype was recovered from a human donor in good health. Some clones in this sample may be carry-over from other donors' samples. The CDR3 is CASSKGQGAENLYGYTF. Written as DNA, the CDR3 is TGTGCCAGCAGCAAGGGGCAGGGGGCAGAGAACCTCTATGGCTACACCTTC.